This entry lists 25 T cell receptor beta chains sequenced from one sample in a study of T-cell memory formation after mild COVID-19. Each CDR3 protein is one row after TCRdb ran MiXCR on the 5' RACE reads. Of 400,000 to 500,000 distinct CDR3 sequences in the sample, 15% to 25% were seen once. Input material: PBMCs or a T cell subset sorted from them (not recorded which). Every receptor here comes from an adult woman who had mild COVID-19 (a few samples of this study predate the infection). Cell type and time point are not known.

This chain links TRBV24-1 with TRBJ2-7; TRBD2 agrees at 12 bases. Germline trimming cut 0 bases from V and 7 bases from J; bases unmatched to any gene: 6. The CDR3 is made up of 16 amino acids. The V gene's germline CDR1 is KGHDR and CDR2 SFDVKD. CDR3: CATSDLPASGGAEQYF. The CDR3 coding sequence is TGTGCCACCAGTGATTTGCCGGCTAGCGGGGGGGCTGAGCAGTACTTC.

This clonotype was picked up a small number of times. The V and J genes are TRBV4-1 and TRBJ2-5, with D possibly TRBD2 on 5 matching bases. CDR3 length: 14 amino acids. Trimming left V 3 bases short and J 5 bases short, with 13 bases between. Germline V lookup: CDR1 MGHRA, CDR2 YSYEKL. The chain's CDR3 is CASSQEDGWETQYF. CDR3 coding DNA: TGCGCCAGCAGCCAGGAGGACGGTTGGGAGACCCAGTACTTC.

This chain joins TRBV20-1 and TRBJ2-3, with a tentative D call TRBD1 (6 bases). CDR1 and CDR2 (germline): DFQATT, SNEGSKA (reference sequence). V was trimmed by 5 bases and J by 7 bases, leaving 19 bases between them. The CDR3 is 14 amino acids. CDR3 sequence: CSAPSLGTWNTQYF. The DNA of the CDR3 is TGCAGTGCTCCCTCTTTGGGGACATGGAATACGCAGTATTTT.

The chain couples TRBV12-3 or TRBV12-4 to TRBJ2-1; 9 bases map to TRBD2. V shed 3 bases and J 9 bases; nucleotides not matched to a gene: 6. The CDR3 totals 14 residues. CDR3 loop: CASSFLAGSIEQFF. The CDR3 DNA follows: TGTGCCAGCAGTTTTCTAGCGGGATCAATTGAGCAGTTCTTC.

The rearrangement joins TRBV2 to TRBJ2-3; 8 bases map to TRBD1. The length of the CDR3 is 15 residues. Germline assignment: CDR1 SNHLY and CDR2 FYNNEI. Unmatched junction bases numbered 4, after V lost 4 bases and J lost 1 base. In DNA form, the CDR3 reads TGTGCCAGCAGTGGGACAGGGACCCGCACAGATACGCAGTATTTT. Amino acids: CASSGTGTRTDTQYF.

The chain combines TRBV21-1 with TRBJ2-1; the table's D gene call, TRBD2, was not cross checked with the DNA. TRBV21-1 is a known pseudogene. The CDR3 extends over 14 amino acids. CDR3 in DNA: TGTGCCAGCAGCAAATGTACTAGCGGGAGTATGCAGTTCTTC. This encodes CASSKCTSGSMQFF.

A single count supports this clonotype. V gene TRBV12-3 or TRBV12-4 combines with J gene TRBJ1-4, with TRBD1 identical over 7 bases. The V segment lost 3 bases and the J segment 4 bases; nucleotides outside the gene matches: 5. The CDR3 contains 15 residues. CDR3 in amino acids: CASSLSTGNNEKLFF. For the CDR3, the DNA is TGTGCCAGCAGTTTGTCGACAGGGAATAATGAAAAACTGTTTTTT.

The V and J genes are TRBV7-6 and TRBJ2-1, with a possible D match to TRBD1 (5 bases). V lost 1 base and J 0 bases, leaving 7 bases between the germline ends. Germline loops: CDR1 SGHVS, CDR2 FNYEAQ. This CDR3 region has 15 residues. CDR3 protein: CASSLGGNSYNEQFF. The DNA of the CDR3 is TGTGCCAGCAGCTTAGGGGGCAACTCCTACAATGAGCAGTTCTTC.

This clonotype has just a few counts. The chain is built from TRBV12-3 or TRBV12-4 and TRBJ2-7; the D call may be TRBD1 or TRBD2 (6 bases each). CDR3 length: 13 amino acids. V was pared by 6 bases and J by 7 bases, with 16 bases between. The CDR3 spells CASSPTGRGEQYF. CDR3 DNA: TGTGCCAGCAGCCCAACAGGGCGGGGAGAGCAGTACTTC.

The chain joins TRBV7-9 to TRBJ2-7; D gene unclear. Trimming stripped 0 bases from V and 8 bases from J, with 5 bases between. Germline lookup yields CDR1 SEHNR and CDR2 FQNEAQ (reference sequence). This CDR3 has 11 amino acids. The CDR3 protein is CASSLAFKQYF. CDR3 sequence (DNA): TGTGCCAGCAGCTTAGCGTTTAAGCAGTACTTC.

V is TRBV19 and J is TRBJ2-7, with D uncertain. This CDR3 has 14 residues. V shed 1 base and J shed 3 bases, with 10 bases lying between them. The germline CDR1 and CDR2 sequences are LNHDA and SQIVND (reference sequence). CDR3 sequence reads: CASSIVESGYEQYF. The CDR3 nucleotides are TGTGCCAGTAGTATAGTGGAATCTGGCTACGAGCAGTACTTC.

The CDR3 region has the DNA TGTGCCAGCAGCTTAGGGATCCAGCGGGAGGCCCTCAGGTACGAGCAGTACTTC. It encodes CASSLGIQREALRYEQYF. J is TRBJ2-7 and V is TRBV7-2; TRBD2 matches 9 bases. Germline V lookup: CDR1 SGHTA, CDR2 FQGNSA. The V and J ends lost 1 base and 4 bases, in that order; junction bases with no gene match: 14. The CDR3 has 18 residues.

The chain employs TRBV3-1 and TRBJ2-1; D is unclear. The CDR3 has 15 residues. The germline V gene has CDR1 LGHDT and CDR2 YNNKEL (reference sequence). The germline V and J ends were trimmed by 1 base and 3 bases, with 10 bases remaining between them. CDR3 bases: TGTGCCAGCAGCCAAGGCCTAACCCGCTACAATGAGCAGTTCTTC. Translated, it gives CASSQGLTRYNEQFF.

Notes on this clonotype: At one boundary the junction diverges from the germline segment, which might be a read error. CDR3: CASSLDQNRGDTQNF. For the CDR3, the DNA is TGCGCCAGCAGCTTGGATCAAAACCGTGGAGATACGCAGAATTTT. V usage is TRBV4-3 and J usage is TRBJ2-3, with no clear D. Germline V gene data show CDR1 as LGHNA and CDR2 as YSLEER. CDR3 length: 15 amino acids.

This chain links TRBV21-1 with TRBJ2-3; the listed D gene, TRBD2, was not tested against the DNA. TRBV21-1 is listed as a pseudogene. CDR3 length equals 15 residues. The CDR3 reads CASSSSKDGGDTQYF. CDR3 DNA: TGTGCCAGCAGCTCCTCCAAGGACGGAGGAGATACGCAGTATTTT.

This clonotype was picked up many times. The chain has TRBV5-1 and TRBJ2-7, with a tentative D call TRBD2 (6 bases). Deletions cut 4 bases from V and 1 base from J, with 9 bases between. The V gene's germline CDR1 is SGHRS and CDR2 YFSETQ. The CDR3 sequence is 13 residues long. The CDR3 loop is CASSPAGSYEQYF. CDR3 bases: TGCGCCAGCAGCCCGGCGGGATCCTACGAGCAGTACTTC. The full variable domain, with the rest looked up from reference TRBV5-1 and TRBJ2-7, is KAGVTQTPRYLIKTRGQQVTLSCSPISGHRSVSWYQQTPGQGLQFLFEYFSETQRNKGNFPGRFSGRQFSNSRSEMNVSTLELGDSALYLCASSPAGSYEQYFGPGTRLTVT.

V usage is TRBV14 and J usage is TRBJ2-1, with 14 bases identical to TRBD2. Trimming removed 0 bases from V and 9 bases from J; junction bases left unmatched: 4. Germline loops: CDR1 SGHDN, CDR2 FVKESK. This CDR3 has 16 residues. The CDR3 nucleotides read TGTGCCAGCAGCCAAGATGGGACTAGCGGGAGAGGTGAGCAGTTCTTC. It codes for CASSQDGTSGRGEQFF.

The rearrangement joins TRBV7-2 to TRBJ1-6; 7 bases fit TRBD1. V lost 4 bases, J lost 6 bases, and 6 bases stayed unmatched. This CDR3 is built from 15 residues. Germline values: CDR1 SGHTA, CDR2 FQGNSA. The CDR3 sequence is CASSSQGQSNSPLHF. Here the CDR3 DNA reads TGTGCCAGCAGCTCCCAGGGACAGTCTAATTCACCCCTCCACTTT.

J is TRBJ2-7 and V is TRBV18, with 9 nucleotides matching TRBD1. The germline V gene has CDR1 KGHSH and CDR2 LQKENI. V was pared by 4 bases and J by 4 bases, with 8 bases of the junction left unmatched. This CDR3 spans 15 amino acids. CDR3 in amino acids: CASSHPGTGSYEQYF. CDR3 in DNA: TGTGCCAGCTCACACCCCGGGACAGGGAGTTACGAGCAGTACTTC.

The chain is built from TRBV4-2 and TRBJ2-3; 10 nucleotides line up with TRBD2. Per germline, CDR1 LGHNA and CDR2 YNFKEQ. This CDR3 spans 16 amino acids. J was trimmed by 3 bases and V by 1 base; bases with no gene match: 4. The CDR3 sequence: CASSQGERGGTDTQYF. CDR3 coding DNA: TGTGCCAGCAGCCAAGGAGAGCGGGGGGGTACAGATACGCAGTATTTT.

This clonotype was detected a few times. The chain employs TRBV20-1 and TRBJ2-7, with a tentative D call TRBD2 (5 bases). This CDR3 has 15 residues. V was trimmed by 6 bases and J by 0 bases, leaving 18 bases between them. The V gene's germline CDR1 is DFQATT and CDR2 SNEGSKA (reference sequence). The CDR3 DNA follows: TGCAGTGCCTCATCCCCCGGGGTGAGCTCCTACGAGCAGTACTTC. This gives the protein CSASSPGVSSYEQYF.

This chain joins TRBV2 and TRBJ1-6, with D uncertain. This CDR3 contains 13 residues. Germline V gives CDR1 SNHLY, CDR2 FYNNEI. V dropped 6 bases and J dropped 4 bases, with 7 bases sitting between them. CDR3 DNA sequence: TGTGCCAGCAGGGGTGGGTATAATTCACCCCTCCACTTT. Translating it yields CASRGGYNSPLHF.

This chain connects TRBV20-1 to TRBJ2-1; a weak D match, TRBD1 (6 bases). Germline CDR1 is DFQATT and CDR2 is SNEGSKA (reference sequence). CDR3 size: 13 residues. The CDR3 DNA follows: TGCAGGGCACAGGGAAGCTCCTACAATGAGCAGTTCTTC. This encodes CRAQGSSYNEQFF.

The chain couples TRBV20-1 to TRBJ2-7; possible D gene TRBD2, 7 bases. Germline V lookup: CDR1 DFQATT, CDR2 SNEGSKA (reference sequence). V lost 6 bases and J 3 bases, leaving 18 bases between the germline ends. The CDR3 contains 14 residues. CDR3 protein: CSAGGGHGIYEQYF. The CDR3 DNA sequence: TGCAGTGCGGGAGGGGGACATGGAATCTACGAGCAGTACTTC.

J is TRBJ2-2 and V is TRBV29-1; 8 bases agree with TRBD1. The junction had 7 bases not matched to a gene; V was cut back by 4 bases and J by 0 bases. The CDR3 has 16 residues. Germline CDR1 and CDR2: SQVTM and ANQGSEA. The CDR3 sequence: CSVAGGRGPNTGELFF. The DNA of the CDR3 is TGCAGCGTTGCAGGAGGCAGGGGGCCGAACACCGGGGAGCTGTTTTTT.